The 25 T cell receptor beta chains presented below share a single source sample, sequenced in a study of PD-L1 blockade in urothelial cancer. The protocol was immunoSEQ multiplex PCR, while the TCRdb copy is restricted to in-frame clones and leaves out a portion. The sample contains roughly 44,000 clones, around 80% of which appear only once. The sequenced sample was PBMCs, obtained around atezolizumab (anti-PD-L1) treatment. The receptors here all came from a man aged 70 or older with urothelial cancer.

The chain carries TRBV5-1 and TRBJ2-7, with D possibly TRBD1 on 6 matching bases. CDR1 SGHRS and CDR2 YFSETQ come from the germline V gene. The CDR3 spans 14 residues. V was shortened by 3 bases and J by 1 base, with 11 bases between the two germline ends. CDR3 sequence (DNA): TGCGCCAGCAGCTATCCCGACAGGTCCTACGAGCAGTACTTC. It is translated as CASSYPDRSYEQYF.

This sequence joins TRBV4-3 and TRBJ2-1; 8 nucleotides match TRBD2. The length of the CDR3 is 15 residues. Germline V gene lookup returns CDR1 LGHNA and CDR2 YSLEER. Trimming removed 3 bases from V and 5 bases from J; junction bases left unmatched: 6. CDR3 coding DNA: TGCGCCAGCAGCCATTCCGGGACTAGTGACAATGAGCAGTTCTTC. It encodes CASSHSGTSDNEQFF.

The genes are TRBV9 and TRBJ2-7; 8 bases fit TRBD1. The junction had 4 bases not matched to a gene; V was cut back by 4 bases and J by 7 bases. CDR1 SGDLS and CDR2 YYNGEE come from the germline V gene. The CDR3 covers 12 residues. CDR3 amino acids: CASSSTGGEQYF. CDR3 sequence (DNA): TGTGCCAGCAGCTCTACAGGGGGAGAGCAGTACTTC.

The genes are TRBV5-1 and TRBJ1-2; 9 positions agree with TRBD1. J lost 8 bases, V lost 4 bases, and 6 bases had no gene match. The CDR3 runs 13 residues. Germline values: CDR1 SGHRS, CDR2 YFSETQ. The DNA for the CDR3 is TGCGCCAGCAGCAGGACAGGGGTAGACGGCTACACCTTC. It encodes CASSRTGVDGYTF.

J is TRBJ1-1 and V is TRBV7-8, with D perhaps matching TRBD1 (5 bases). The germline CDR1 and CDR2 sequences are SGHVS and FQNEAQ. The length of the CDR3 is 16 residues. The V gene lost 2 bases and the J gene lost 4 bases, with 17 bases spanning the gap. This CDR3 is CASSLFNVGGLTEAFF. The CDR3 DNA reads as TGTGCCAGCAGCTTATTCAATGTGGGGGGTCTCACTGAAGCTTTCTTT.

The chain employs TRBV2 and TRBJ2-7; D unresolved. This CDR3 region has 10 residues. The germline V gene has CDR1 SNHLY and CDR2 FYNNEI. The V end lost 8 bases, the J end lost 3 bases, and 5 bases lay between the germline ends. CDR3 residues: CASQLYEQYF. As DNA, the CDR3 is TGTGCCAGCCAACTCTACGAGCAGTACTTC.

The chain links TRBV7-3 to TRBJ2-1, with 8 bases matching TRBD2. Looked up from germline, CDR1 is SGHTA and CDR2 is FQGTGA. Trimming cost V 5 bases and J 4 bases; bases outside gene matches: 7. This CDR3 is built from 15 residues. In DNA, the CDR3 is TGTGCCAGCAGCCTCACTAGCGGAATATACAATGAGCAGTTCTTC. Translated: CASSLTSGIYNEQFF.

The chain joins TRBV28 to TRBJ1-1; D is perhaps TRBD1 (5 bases). The germline gives CDR1 MDHEN, CDR2 SYDVKM. Trimming left V 8 bases short and J 1 base short, with 17 bases between. This CDR3 region has 15 residues. CDR3 DNA: TGTGCCAGCCCCGGACCTAATGGGGCGAACACTGAAGCTTTCTTT. Protein: CASPGPNGANTEAFF.

The chain is built from TRBV7-3 and TRBJ2-5, with TRBD1 as a possible D gene (5 bases). Germline values: CDR1 SGHTA, CDR2 FQGTGA. The CDR3 totals 13 residues. The V gene lost 5 bases and the J gene lost 0 bases, with 7 bases spanning the gap. The CDR3 region has the DNA TGTGCCAGCAGCAGGGGCAACCAAGAGACCCAGTACTTC. Translating it yields CASSRGNQETQYF.

The table lists this clone with a count of one. The chain uses TRBV7-3 and TRBJ1-1, with D unclear. Germline V gives CDR1 SGHTA, CDR2 FQGTGA. V was cut by 2 bases and J by 2 bases, with 6 bases left in between. There are 13 residues in the CDR3. CDR3 in amino acids: CASSLRGNTEAFF. The CDR3 DNA is TGTGCCAGCAGCTTACGAGGTAACACTGAAGCTTTCTTT.

The V and J genes are TRBV28 and TRBJ2-7, with 9 bases aligning to TRBD1. The CDR3 is made up of 14 amino acids. V was pared by 6 bases and J by 0 bases, with 3 bases of the junction left unmatched. Germline lookup yields CDR1 MDHEN and CDR2 SYDVKM. The CDR3 spells CASRGQGSSYEQYF. The CDR3 DNA reads as TGTGCCAGCAGGGGACAGGGTAGCTCCTACGAGCAGTACTTC.

The chain carries TRBV7-6 and TRBJ2-3; D may be TRBD2 (5 bases). The CDR3 consists of 13 residues. V dropped 2 bases and J dropped 5 bases, with 8 bases sitting between them. CDR1 is SGHVS and CDR2 is FNYEAQ in the germline V gene. The CDR3 reads CASSLRELDTQYF. CDR3 nucleotide sequence: TGTGCCAGCAGCTTAAGGGAGTTAGATACGCAGTATTTT.

The V and J genes are TRBV5-1 and TRBJ2-3, with 13 bases fitting TRBD2. CDR3 length: 16 amino acids. Germline CDR1 SGHRS, CDR2 YFSETQ. V shed 1 base and J 5 bases; nucleotides not matched to a gene: 4. This CDR3 is CASSLLLAGGGDTQYF. DNA of the CDR3: TGCGCCAGCAGCTTGTTACTAGCGGGAGGGGGAGATACGCAGTATTTT. Supplemented by reference TRBV5-1 and TRBJ2-3, the full variable domain reads KAGVTQTPRYLIKTRGQQVTLSCSPISGHRSVSWYQQTPGQGLQFLFEYFSETQRNKGNFPGRFSGRQFSNSRSEMNVSTLELGDSALYLCASSLLLAGGGDTQYFGPGTRLTVL.

This rearrangement joins TRBV9 to TRBJ1-4; a weak D match, TRBD1 (5 bases). The V and J ends lost 0 bases and 6 bases respectively, with 9 bases between them. CDR1 and CDR2 from the germline V gene are SGDLS and YYNGEE. CDR3 size: 14 residues. Here the CDR3 DNA reads TGTGCCAGCAGCGTAGAGGGGCGGTATGAAAAACTGTTTTTT. This codes for CASSVEGRYEKLFF.

The chain combines TRBV2 with TRBJ1-2, with D perhaps matching TRBD1 (5 bases). The CDR3 covers 14 residues. The germline gives CDR1 SNHLY, CDR2 FYNNEI. V lost 1 base to trimming and J lost 8 bases, with 14 bases between them. CDR3 bases: TGTGCCAGCAGTGAAGAGCTCCAGGGATGGGGCTACACCTTC. Translated: CASSEELQGWGYTF. The full variable domain, with the rest looked up from reference TRBV2 and TRBJ1-2, is EPEVTQTPSHQVTQMGQEVILRCVPISNHLYFYWYRQILGQKVEFLVSFYNNEISEKSEIFDDQFSVERPDGSNFTLKIRSTKLEDSAMYFCASSEELQGWGYTFGSGTRLTVV.

The chain links TRBV6-6 to TRBJ1-1; D remains ambiguous. Trimming left V 6 bases short and J 4 bases short, with 15 bases between. This CDR3 region has 14 residues. The germline V gene has CDR1 MNHNY and CDR2 SVGAGI (reference sequence). CDR3 coding DNA: TGTGCCAGCAGCTATGGAACCTGGAGCACTGAAGCTTTCTTT. It is translated as CASSYGTWSTEAFF.

The V call is TRBV2, the J call TRBJ2-1, with D possibly matching TRBD2 (6 bases). Germline CDR1 reads SNHLY; CDR2 reads FYNNEI. V gave up 7 bases and J gave up 5 bases, with 15 bases separating them. The CDR3 totals 14 residues. The CDR3 is CASMQTSRHNEQFF. CDR3 DNA sequence: TGTGCCAGCATGCAGACTAGTCGGCACAATGAGCAGTTCTTC. The variable domain in full, completed from reference TRBV2 and TRBJ2-1, reads EPEVTQTPSHQVTQMGQEVILRCVPISNHLYFYWYRQILGQKVEFLVSFYNNEISEKSEIFDDQFSVERPDGSNFTLKIRSTKLEDSAMYFCASMQTSRHNEQFFGPGTRLTVL.

The chain couples TRBV15 to TRBJ1-1; the match to TRBD1 covers 10 bases. Germline CDR1 is LNHNV and CDR2 is YYDKDF (reference sequence). V lost 2 bases and J lost 6; bases outside the gene matches: 9. The CDR3 is 16 residues long. The CDR3 region has the DNA TGTGCCACCAGCAGACCAGGACAGGGGGAAAAGTCTGAAGCTTTCTTT. It codes for CATSRPGQGEKSEAFF.

The chain couples TRBV19 to TRBJ1-2; 7 bases line up with TRBD1. Germline V gives CDR1 LNHDA, CDR2 SQIVND (reference sequence). V was pared by 0 bases and J by 4 bases, with 5 bases of the junction left unmatched. This CDR3 has 15 amino acids. CDR3: CASSIDRRGRYGYTF. The CDR3 nucleotides read TGTGCCAGTAGTATAGATCGGAGGGGGCGCTATGGCTACACCTTC. Drawing the rest from reference TRBV19 and TRBJ1-2, the complete variable domain is DGGITQSPKYLFRKEGQNVTLSCEQNLNHDAMYWYRQDPGQGLRLIYYSQIVNDFQKGDIAEGYSVSREKKESFPLTVTSAQKNPTAFYLCASSIDRRGRYGYTFGSGTRLTVV.

J is TRBJ1-1 and V is TRBV11-3; D is possibly TRBD1 (5 bases). Trimming took off 5 bases at V and 0 bases at J, with 10 bases between the two ends. Per the germline V gene, CDR1 is SGHNT and CDR2 is YENEEA. CDR3 size: 14 residues. In nucleotides, the CDR3 is TGTGCCAGCAGCCCCGGACACATGAACACTGAAGCTTTCTTT. Amino acids: CASSPGHMNTEAFF.

This rearrangement joins TRBV7-9 to TRBJ1-4; perhaps TRBD1 as D (6 bases). There are 14 residues in the CDR3. CDR1 SEHNR and CDR2 FQNEAQ come from the germline V gene (reference sequence). V lost 5 bases, J lost 5 bases, and 12 bases lay in between. CDR3 nucleotides: TGTGCCAGCAGCACCTATACAGGGAATGAAAAACTGTTTTTT. It yields the protein CASSTYTGNEKLFF. The full variable domain, with the rest looked up from reference TRBV7-9 and TRBJ1-4, is DTGVSQNPRHKITKRGQNVTFRCDPISEHNRLYWYRQTLGQGPEFLTYFQNEAQLEKSRLLSDRFSAERPKGSFSTLEIQRTEQGDSAMYLCASSTYTGNEKLFFGSGTQLSVL.

The chain recombines TRBV5-8 with TRBJ1-5; TRBD1 aligns across 9 bases. The CDR3 consists of 14 residues. Germline V lookup: CDR1 SGHTS, CDR2 YDEGEE. V dropped 6 bases and J dropped 5; count of bases not matched to a gene: 6. The CDR3 loop reads CASTSGQGYQPQHF. The CDR3 nucleotides read TGTGCCAGCACTTCCGGACAGGGGTATCAGCCCCAGCATTTT. The full variable domain, in which reference TRBV5-8 and TRBJ1-5 provide the parts outside the CDR3, is EAGVTQSPTHLIKTRGQQATLRCSPISGHTSVYWYQQALGLGLQFLLWYDEGEERNRGNFPPRFSGRQFPNYSSELNVNALELEDSALYLCASTSGQGYQPQHFGDGTRLSIL.

The V and J genes are TRBV5-4 and TRBJ2-7; no clear D gene. The V end lost 2 bases, the J end lost 7 bases, and 13 bases lay between the germline ends. In germline, CDR1 is SGHNT, CDR2 YYREEE (reference sequence). This CDR3 is 13 amino acids long. The CDR3 DNA reads TGTGCCAGCAGCTTAGCCCCGAGTTGGGAGCAGTACTTC. Protein: CASSLAPSWEQYF.

The rearrangement joins TRBV9 to TRBJ2-3; 9 bases are a match to TRBD1. CDR3 size: 15 residues. In germline, CDR1 is SGDLS, CDR2 YYNGEE. Losses at the gene ends were 4 bases for V and 3 bases for J; bases not matched to a gene: 6. CDR3 in DNA: TGTGCCAGCAGCTCCGGACAGGGGAGGACAGATACGCAGTATTTT. This codes for CASSSGQGRTDTQYF.

The gene calls are TRBV11-1 and TRBJ2-1; 9 bases agree with TRBD2. The V gene end was trimmed by 2 bases and the J gene end by 7 bases; junction bases not matched to a gene: 12. This CDR3 comprises 17 residues. Germline CDR1 SGHAT, CDR2 FQDESV (reference sequence). CDR3 in DNA: TGTGCCAGCAGCTTAAGGCGGGGGGGCTCCGTGGGAAATGAGCAGTTCTTC. Translated, it gives CASSLRRGGSVGNEQFF.